This T cell receptor beta chain was identified during a study of blood T cell repertoires in COVID-19 (dated by TCRdb to 2018 to 2020). General notes on the study: Samples from collaborators originated in the United States, Italy and Spain and spanned both the acute and convalescent phases of COVID-19. The prospective study material was composed of cDNA or gDNA derived from T cells, B-cell-depleted T cells, or PBMCs. The dataset comprised deeply sampled blood TCRbeta repertoires from subjects exposed to, actively infected with, or recovered from COVID-19. The repertoires were released in a freely available public database meant as a resource for research on the immune response to SARS-CoV-2. Samples came from the ongoing ImmuneRACE study (first 160 participants) plus 1,254 subjects from 6 global collaborators. Sample metadata almost always included a de-identified subject ID, COVID-19 status, age in years and sex. HLA class I and class II types, where available, came from metadata supplied by the sample provider rather than from assay-based typing.

To note about this clone: Its antigen target is currently unknown. No base quality information exists; no much larger clone differs at one position.

Broader findings and caveats from the paper: The quantity of clinical and demographic metadata differed by source and by participant and was supplied without curation.

Participants in the prospective study were aged roughly 18 to 89 years, lived in some 24 United States geographic areas, and enrolled through a virtual design. In the prospective study, cohorts were assigned on the basis of participant-reported clinical history obtained from a screening survey and a study questionnaire. ImmuneRACE Cohort 3 recovered participants were defined by two consecutive negative NP/OP PCR tests, healthcare professional clearance, or symptom resolution. Each participant in the prospective study had whole blood, serum and a nasopharyngeal or oropharyngeal swab collected by mobile phlebotomists. Additional blood draws and questionnaires over an approximately 2-month period could optionally be provided by prospective study participants. Before DNA extraction, blood samples from the prospective study were shipped at room temperature or frozen. TCRbeta CDR3 regions were amplified from genomic DNA by means of the immunoSEQ Assay, a bias-controlled multiplex PCR. The source study handled its data this way. Within the assay, amplification of reference gene primers was used to estimate how many nucleated cells each sample contained. Sequence reads were collapsed and filtered to measure the absolute abundance of every unique TCRbeta CDR3 rearrangement. For each sample, productive Simpson clonality was calculated by taking the square root of Simpson's diversity index across productive rearrangements. What TCRdb holds here is the immuneACCESS table cut down to in-frame rearrangements. Part of the clones is not present; checked against another copy, under half of the missing clones reflect an unresolved V gene, and the others are unexplained. V and J calls and clone size are those listed in that table; D and trimming were worked out from the DNA. This sample lists around 310,000 clones; nearly 90% were detected once. The ten largest clones represent roughly 10% of the sample.

The germline V gene supplies CDR1 KGHSH and CDR2 LQKENI. Measured from the cysteine to the phenylalanine, the CDR3 is 16 residues long. This entry keeps only the CDR3 DNA: 48 bases, framed from base 1. Trimming removed 3 bases from V and 2 bases from J, leaving 14 bases between the germline ends. Sequenced sample: PBMCs or T cells enriched from blood (not recorded which). The receptor was derived from a woman aged 25 to 39 who had recovered from COVID-19. The V and J genes are TRBV18 and TRBJ1-5, with the D segment identity uncertain. DNA sequence: TGTGCCAGCTCACCCCTCTCGGGAGGTGGCAATCAGCCCCAGCATTTT. It is translated as CASSPLSGGGNQPQHF.